This T cell receptor beta chain was identified in a study of TIL therapy for anti-PD-1-resistant metastatic lung cancer. Study details: Progressing patients received lymphodepletion, expanded TIL infusion and IL-2. Tumors carried a median 1.5 non-synonymous mutations per megabase.

The libraries were made with immunoSEQ v3. The method was immunoSEQ multiplex PCR; TCRdb's version includes in-frame clones alone and lacks a portion of them. Of around 19,000 clones in the sample, about four fifths were seen once. The time point: pre-treatment sample, taken before nivolumab and TIL therapy. Patients were adults with stage 4 NSCLC. CDR3 size: 15 residues. Deletions cut 5 bases from V and 4 bases from J, with 15 bases between. CDR1 and CDR2 from the germline V gene are SGHAT and FQNNGV. Here the sequenced sample was blood, taken at baseline. This TCR derives from a person between 25 and 79 years old with non-small cell lung cancer. V gene TRBV11-2 combines with J gene TRBJ1-3, with TRBD1 as a possible D gene (5 bases). The CDR3 is CASSAGSNKGNTIYF. Here the CDR3 DNA reads TGTGCCAGCAGCGCAGGGAGTAATAAAGGAAACACCATATATTTT.